These 17 T cell receptor beta chains were sequenced from one sample in a study of blood T cell repertoires in COVID-19. Generated by immunoSEQ multiplex PCR, the TCRdb table keeps only in-frame clones and is missing some. The data show over 350,000 clones, approximately 89% seen once. Sequencing was performed on PBMCs or T cells enriched from blood (not recorded which). The receptors here all came from a woman between 35 and 50 years old who had been exposed to COVID-19.

The genes are TRBV7-9 and TRBJ1-2; TRBD1 agrees at 7 bases. V lost 3 bases and J lost 2; bases outside the gene matches: 3. The CDR3 is made up of 14 amino acids. Germline loops: CDR1 SEHNR, CDR2 FQNEAQ (reference sequence). CDR3 sequence (DNA): TGTGCCAGCAGCTTCGCGACAGGGAACTATGGCTACACCTTC. Its translation is CASSFATGNYGYTF. Variable domain in full (rest from reference TRBV7-9 and TRBJ1-2): DTGVSQNPRHKITKRGQNVTFRCDPISEHNRLYWYRQTLGQGPEFLTYFQNEAQLEKSRLLSDRFSAERPKGSFSTLEIQRTEQGDSAMYLCASSFATGNYGYTFGSGTRLTVV.

This clone appeared a single time. This rearrangement joins TRBV7-9 to TRBJ2-7; TRBD2 is a possible D gene (6 bases). This CDR3 is built from 15 residues. The V gene's germline CDR1 is SEHNR and CDR2 FQNEAQ (reference sequence). Trimming stripped 5 bases from V and 2 bases from J, with 16 bases between. The CDR3 nucleotides are TGTGCCAGCAGCCGCCTCCGGGAGCCTACCTACGAGCAGTACTTC. This encodes CASSRLREPTYEQYF.

This chain links TRBV29-1 with TRBJ2-3, with D possibly matching TRBD1 (5 bases). Germline CDR1 reads SQVTM; CDR2 reads ANQGSEA. The CDR3 is made up of 14 amino acids. V shed 2 bases and J shed 1 base, with 10 bases lying between them. For the CDR3, the DNA is TGCAGCGTTGAACACAGGACCCGCACAGATACGCAGTATTTT. Its translation is CSVEHRTRTDTQYF.

This clone has only a few counts. The chain joins TRBV9 to TRBJ1-4; D unresolved. The CDR3 sequence is 15 residues long. Trimming pared 0 bases from V and 4 bases from J, leaving 10 bases between. Germline V gene lookup returns CDR1 SGDLS and CDR2 YYNGEE. The CDR3 nucleotides read TGTGCCAGCAGCGTAGCTGGAGGGTTTAATGAAAAACTGTTTTTT. Its protein product is CASSVAGGFNEKLFF. The variable domain in full, with the rest retrieved from reference TRBV9 and TRBJ1-4, is DSGVTQTPKHLITATGQRVTLRCSPRSGDLSVYWYQQSLDQGLQFLIQYYNGEERAKGNILERFSAQQFPDLHSELNLSSLELGDSALYFCASSVAGGFNEKLFFGSGTQLSVL.

The rearrangement links TRBV5-4 to TRBJ1-1, with D perhaps TRBD1 (5 bases). The ends were cut back, 2 bases at V and 11 bases at J, with 13 bases in the middle. This CDR3 has 12 residues. Germline V gives CDR1 SGHNT, CDR2 YYREEE (reference sequence). Written as DNA, the CDR3 is TGTGCCAGCAGCTTTTTGGAGGGGATCGCTTTCTTT. Its protein product is CASSFLEGIAFF.

The chain employs TRBV24-1 and TRBJ2-7, with D tentatively TRBD1 (5 bases). The V gene lost 3 bases and the J gene lost 5 bases, with 13 bases spanning the gap. CDR1 is KGHDR, CDR2 SFDVKD, per germline. This CDR3 is 14 amino acids long. CDR3 nucleotides: TGTGCCACCAGTGATGGACCAGAAGGGGACGAGCAGTACTTC. This gives the protein CATSDGPEGDEQYF.

The rearrangement links TRBV5-1 to TRBJ2-5; TRBD1 is a possible D gene (7 bases). This CDR3 has 14 residues. Germline-derived CDR1 and CDR2 are SGHRS and YFSETQ. V shed 3 bases and J shed 5 bases, with 14 bases lying between them. CDR3 region: CASSSDGGQETQYF. CDR3 DNA sequence: TGCGCCAGCAGCTCCGACGGGGGACAGGAGACCCAGTACTTC.

This chain connects TRBV7-2 to TRBJ2-7; D is perhaps TRBD1 (6 bases). Trimming removed 8 bases from V and 0 bases from J, with 11 bases in between. In germline, CDR1 is SGHTA, CDR2 FQGNSA. CDR3 size: 13 residues. CDR3 nucleotides: TGTGCCAGCCGAGGGGGAGCCTCCTACGAGCAGTACTTC. Protein sequence: CASRGGASYEQYF. Using reference TRBV7-2 and TRBJ2-7 for the parts outside the CDR3, the full variable domain is GAGVSQSPSNKVTEKGKDVELRCDPISGHTALYWYRQSLGQGLEFLIYFQGNSAPDKSGLPSDRFSAERTGGSVSTLTIQRTQQEDSAVYLCASRGGASYEQYFGPGTRLTVT.

The chain joins TRBV7-2 to TRBJ2-7; D is perhaps TRBD2 (6 bases). Between the trimmed V and J ends, which lost 3 bases and 1 base, there was a span of 10 bases. The CDR3 is 14 amino acids. Looked up from germline, CDR1 is SGHTA and CDR2 is FQGNSA. The CDR3 DNA reads as TGTGCCAGCAGCTTTAGCGGACCTTCCTACGAGCAGTACTTC. This gives the protein CASSFSGPSYEQYF.

The chain couples TRBV3-1 (or the pseudogene TRBV3-2) to TRBJ2-3; 12 bases match TRBD1. Germline-derived CDR1 and CDR2 are LGHDT and YNNKEL (reference sequence). J was trimmed by 5 bases and V by 8 bases; bases with no gene match: 14. This CDR3 contains 17 residues. The CDR3 region has the DNA TGTGCCAGCCAACCTGTCCCGGGACAGGGGGCGAGAGATACGCAGTATTTT. Encoded protein: CASQPVPGQGARDTQYF.

The chain carries TRBV7-2 and TRBJ2-7; a possible D gene is TRBD2 (6 bases). The CDR3 contains 16 residues. Germline V gene lookup returns CDR1 SGHTA and CDR2 FQGNSA. Trimming took off 0 bases at V and 4 bases at J, with 16 bases between the two ends. CDR3 DNA sequence: TGTGCCAGCAGCTTAGCTATTCGGGGGAGCGGGTACGAGCAGTACTTC. Its translation is CASSLAIRGSGYEQYF.

The chain couples TRBV2 to TRBJ1-2, with TRBD1 as a possible D gene (5 bases). V was trimmed by 10 bases and J by 5 bases, leaving 32 bases between them. CDR1 is SNHLY, CDR2 FYNNEI, per germline. The CDR3 runs 18 residues. CDR3 residues: CANRKPRRSSEKGYGYTF. DNA for the CDR3: TGTGCCAACCGCAAACCTCGGCGGTCCTCGGAAAAGGGGTATGGCTACACCTTC.

CDR3 in amino acids: CASSQHRQGGEKLFF. In nucleotides, the CDR3 is TGTGCCAGCAGCCAACATAGACAGGGCGGGGAAAAACTGTTTTTT. V is TRBV4-2 and J is TRBJ1-4; TRBD1 matches 7 bases. There are 15 residues in the CDR3. Germline V lookup: CDR1 LGHNA, CDR2 YNFKEQ. Losses at the gene ends were 2 bases for V and 8 bases for J; bases not matched to a gene: 8.

The rearrangement links TRBV18 to TRBJ1-2; TRBD1 might be the D (5 bases). Looked up from germline, CDR1 is KGHSH and CDR2 is LQKENI. This CDR3 spans 14 amino acids. V lost 3 bases to trimming and J lost 0 bases, with 8 bases between them. Written as DNA, the CDR3 is TGTGCCAGCTCACCCCCGACAGCTAACTATGGCTACACCTTC. This translates into CASSPPTANYGYTF.

This chain uses TRBV3-1 (or the pseudogene TRBV3-2) with TRBJ2-1; weak D call: TRBD2 (5 bases). The germline CDR1 and CDR2 sequences are LGHDT and YNNKEL (reference sequence). Deletions cut 2 bases from V and 3 bases from J, with 14 bases between. CDR3 length equals 16 residues. CDR3 protein: CASSQSGERVYNEQFF. In DNA, the CDR3 is TGTGCCAGCAGCCAATCCGGGGAGAGGGTCTACAATGAGCAGTTCTTC.

The chain recombines TRBV19 with TRBJ1-1; no clear D. This CDR3 spans 13 amino acids. Germline loops: CDR1 LNHDA, CDR2 SQIVND (reference sequence). V lost 5 bases and J 1 base, leaving 8 bases between the germline ends. The DNA for the CDR3 is TGTGCCAGTAGTCTCCGGAGGAACACTGAAGCTTTCTTT. Encoded protein: CASSLRRNTEAFF.

This chain joins TRBV5-1 and TRBJ2-7, with TRBD1 matching 7 bases. Trimming cost V 0 bases and J 2 bases; bases outside gene matches: 2. In germline, CDR1 is SGHRS, CDR2 YFSETQ. The CDR3 runs 14 residues. Here the CDR3 reads CASSLGQGAYEQYF. CDR3 sequence (DNA): TGCGCCAGCAGCTTGGGGCAGGGGGCCTACGAGCAGTACTTC.